This TCR beta chain came from a study of cytotoxic CD8 clonotypes in ibrutinib-treated CLL. Overall study context: Of a cohort that held 11 to 12 relapsed/refractory and some 16 treatment-naive patients, approximately 18 were IGHV unmutated. The study's findings and limits: Exceeding age-matched healthy donors, baseline clonality also tracked the counts of circulating CD8+ T cells.

About this clone itself: Its antigen is unknown.

The method was immunoSEQ multiplex PCR; TCRdb's version includes in-frame clones alone and lacks a portion of them. The sample lists 150,000 or so clones, around three quarters occurring once. From germline, CDR1 is SEHNR and CDR2 FQNEAQ (reference sequence). The CDR3 covers 18 residues. The J segment lost 2 bases and the V segment lost 3 bases, leaving 16 bases of the junction unmatched. The sequencing here drew on PBMCs, taken after 12 months of ibrutinib treatment. The V call is TRBV7-9, the J call TRBJ2-7; the match to TRBD1 covers 7 bases. The TCR originated in a human donor with chronic lymphocytic leukemia. DNA of the CDR3: TGTGCCAGCAGCTTGGTTCTCGTCAGAGGGACAGCAACCTACGAGCAGTACTTC. This encodes CASSLVLVRGTATYEQYF.